What follows are 30 T cell receptor beta chains derived from one specimen sequenced in a study of blood T cell repertoires in COVID-19. TCRdb keeps only in-frame clones here, not all; method: immunoSEQ multiplex PCR. The repertoire holds about 440,000 clones, roughly 91% seen once, with 4.3% in the top ten. Sequencing input: peripheral blood. These receptors originate from a woman aged 25 to 39 with acute or convalescent COVID-19.

The chain recombines TRBV30 with TRBJ1-1; D might be TRBD1 (6 bases). V lost 3 bases, J lost 1 base, and 15 bases lay in between. CDR1 and CDR2 from the germline V gene are GTSNPN and SVGIG (reference sequence). This CDR3 has 15 amino acids. The CDR3 region has the DNA TGTGCCTGGAGGACGATTGACAGGCGGAACACTGAAGCTTTCTTT. It is translated as CAWRTIDRRNTEAFF.

The V and J genes are TRBV24-1 and TRBJ2-3; the match to TRBD2 covers 8 bases. Per germline, CDR1 KGHDR and CDR2 SFDVKD. V trimming: 3 bases; J trimming: 1 base; junction bases outside the gene matches: 5. The CDR3 is 16 amino acids. CDR3 residues: CATSDPGLVGTDTQYF. The CDR3 DNA reads TGTGCCACCAGTGATCCGGGACTAGTTGGCACAGATACGCAGTATTTT.

This rearrangement joins TRBV5-1 to TRBJ1-2, with 7 bases identical to TRBD1. Germline assignment: CDR1 SGHRS and CDR2 YFSETQ. CDR3 length equals 14 residues. The trim removed 0 bases at V and 7 bases at J, leaving 6 bases unmatched. The CDR3 DNA is TGCGCCAGCAGCTTGGAGGGGGCGCCTGGTGGCTACACCTTC. It codes for CASSLEGAPGGYTF.

This clone appeared a single time. The J gene is TRBJ1-1, the V gene TRBV30; unclear D gene. CDR1 and CDR2 from the germline V gene are GTSNPN and SVGIG (reference sequence). V lost 0 bases and J lost 6, with 11 bases in between. The CDR3 sequence is 13 residues long. Written as DNA, the CDR3 is TGTGCCTGGAGTGTTGGGAGTGGAGCTGAAGCTTTCTTT. Translated: CAWSVGSGAEAFF.

The chain links TRBV24-1 to TRBJ2-2; the match to TRBD1 covers 10 bases. The CDR3 is 15 amino acids. Germline CDR1 KGHDR, CDR2 SFDVKD. Trimming cost V 4 bases and J 9 bases; bases outside gene matches: 7. The CDR3 coding sequence is TGTGCCACCAGTGACAAGGGACAGGGGTTCCGGGAGCTGTTTTTT. This encodes CATSDKGQGFRELFF.

The chain recombines TRBV19 with TRBJ1-5; 9 bases match TRBD1. The CDR3 totals 13 residues. CDR1 and CDR2 from the germline V gene are LNHDA and SQIVND (reference sequence). With V trimmed by 4 bases and J by 7 bases, 2 bases remained unmatched. Here the CDR3 DNA reads TGTGCCAGTAGTAGACAGGGGGGACAGCCCCAGCATTTT. Its translation is CASSRQGGQPQHF.

On this clone itself: The same CDR3 arises from other DNA sequences in this sample as well. J is TRBJ2-7 and V is TRBV4-1; 8 positions match TRBD1. The CDR3 is made up of 15 amino acids. V shed 3 bases, J shed 3 bases, and the junction held 7 bases outside the gene matches. From germline, CDR1 is MGHRA and CDR2 YSYEKL. CDR3 sequence (DNA): TGCGCCAGCAGCCAGGGTTTTGGACAGGGCTACGAGCAGTACTTC. Translated, it gives CASSQGFGQGYEQYF.

This clone has just one count. The V call is TRBV15, the J call TRBJ2-3, with TRBD2 matching 10 bases. J was trimmed by 3 bases and V by 3 bases; bases with no gene match: 3. Germline V lookup: CDR1 LNHNV, CDR2 YYDKDF (reference sequence). This CDR3 has 15 residues. The CDR3 nucleotides are TGTGCCACCAGCAGTGAGACTAGCGGGACAGATACGCAGTATTTT. Translation: CATSSETSGTDTQYF.

This clone was detected once. The chain links TRBV15 to TRBJ1-2, with D possibly being TRBD1 (5 bases). The length of the CDR3 is 15 residues. Germline V gives CDR1 LNHNV, CDR2 YYDKDF (reference sequence). V was pared by 0 bases and J by 4 bases, with 12 bases between. Here the CDR3 DNA reads TGTGCCACCAGCAGAGATCGGGGGGGAAGCTATGGCTACACCTTC. Residues: CATSRDRGGSYGYTF. The full variable domain, rest sourced from reference TRBV15 and TRBJ1-2, is DAMVIQNPRYQVTQFGKPVTLSCSQTLNHNVMYWYQQKSSQAPKLLFHYYDKDFNNEADTPDNFQSRRPNTSFCFLDIRSPGLGDTAMYLCATSRDRGGSYGYTFGSGTRLTVV.

The rearrangement links TRBV6-5 to TRBJ1-2; D remains ambiguous. The CDR3 has 13 amino acids. With 2 bases removed from V and 6 bases from J, the gap between germline ends came to 10 bases. Germline V gene lookup returns CDR1 MNHEY and CDR2 SVGAGI. The CDR3 is CASSYAGDDGYTF. DNA for the CDR3: TGTGCCAGCAGTTACGCGGGAGATGATGGCTACACCTTC.

The V and J genes are TRBV29-1 and TRBJ2-1; D remains ambiguous. With 1 base removed from V and 5 bases from J, the gap between germline ends came to 9 bases. The CDR3 is 13 amino acids. The germline V gene has CDR1 SQVTM and CDR2 ANQGSEA. CDR3 in DNA: TGCAGCGTTGAAGGCGGTATGGACAATGAGCAGTTCTTC. It codes for CSVEGGMDNEQFF.

The chain uses TRBV4-1 and TRBJ2-7; 7 bases fit TRBD1. CDR1 is MGHRA and CDR2 is YSYEKL in the germline V gene. The CDR3 is 17 residues long. With 2 bases clipped from V and 4 bases from J, the junction kept 14 bases outside the gene matches. This chain's CDR3 is CASSQRGGPGGLYEQYF. CDR3 DNA: TGCGCCAGCAGCCAACGAGGGGGCCCTGGAGGTTTATACGAGCAGTACTTC.

Only a few counts were recorded for this clone. J is TRBJ1-5 and V is TRBV12-3 or TRBV12-4, with D possibly being TRBD1 (5 bases). The CDR3 totals 13 residues. V was cut by 5 bases and J by 3 bases, with 8 bases left in between. This CDR3 is CASSQGTNQPQHF. In DNA form, the CDR3 reads TGTGCCAGCAGTCAGGGTACCAATCAGCCCCAGCATTTT.

This rearrangement joins TRBV10-2 to TRBJ2-3; D is possibly TRBD2 (5 bases). This CDR3 is 15 amino acids long. Between the trimmed V and J ends, which lost 1 base and 1 base, there was a span of 9 bases. Germline V gene sequence: CDR1 WSHSY, CDR2 SAAADI. CDR3 coding DNA: TGCGCCAGCAGTGAGTTCCTAGCAGGCACAGATACGCAGTATTTT. Its translation: CASSEFLAGTDTQYF.

This rearrangement joins TRBV4-1 to TRBJ2-7, with D uncertain. Germline lookup yields CDR1 MGHRA and CDR2 YSYEKL. The CDR3 loop spans 14 amino acids. The ends were cut back, 1 base at V and 2 bases at J, with 9 bases in the middle. In DNA, the CDR3 is TGCGCCAGCAGCCAAGTGCCGGCGGCCTACGAGCAGTACTTC. Protein: CASSQVPAAYEQYF.

This sequence joins TRBV14 and TRBJ2-5; D not certain. CDR3 length: 12 amino acids. The germline V gene encodes CDR1 SGHDN and CDR2 FVKESK. V was pared by 1 base and J by 7 bases, with 7 bases between. CDR3 loop: CASSQVRGTQYF. CDR3 coding DNA: TGTGCCAGCAGCCAAGTCAGAGGGACCCAGTACTTC.

CDR3 amino acids: CASSLSGRVVDSEQFF. In DNA form, the CDR3 reads TGTGCCAGCAGCTTATCGGGCAGGGTGGTGGACAGTGAGCAGTTCTTC. The gene calls are TRBV7-9 and TRBJ2-1; a weak D match, TRBD1 (6 bases). Germline CDR1 SEHNR, CDR2 FQNEAQ (reference sequence). With 2 bases removed from V and 9 bases from J, the gap between germline ends came to 20 bases. The length of the CDR3 is 16 residues.

In its sample, this clone was seen a few times. The V call is TRBV2, the J call TRBJ2-2; possible D gene TRBD1, 6 bases. The germline V gene encodes CDR1 SNHLY and CDR2 FYNNEI. This CDR3 comprises 15 residues. V lost 6 bases to trimming and J lost 1 base, with 12 bases between them. The CDR3 protein is CASSYSDRNTGELFF. CDR3 nucleotide sequence: TGTGCCAGCAGCTACTCGGACAGGAACACCGGGGAGCTGTTTTTT.

The V call is TRBV4-1, the J call TRBJ2-7, with no clear D. The CDR3 totals 16 residues. Trimming shortened V by 0 bases and J by 2 bases, and 14 bases separated the two germline ends. Germline V gives CDR1 MGHRA, CDR2 YSYEKL. The CDR3 DNA is TGCGCCAGCAGCCAAGAAAGTGAGGTCAAGACCTACGAGCAGTACTTC. This gives the protein CASSQESEVKTYEQYF.

The chain joins TRBV3-1 (or the pseudogene TRBV3-2) to TRBJ2-7; no firm D call. Germline V CDR1 and CDR2: LGHDT, YNNKEL (reference sequence). The CDR3 runs to 12 residues. Trimming shortened V by 0 bases and J by 10 bases, and 10 bases separated the two germline ends. The CDR3 loop reads CASSQEKTVQYF. CDR3 coding DNA: TGTGCCAGCAGCCAAGAAAAAACGGTTCAGTACTTC.

This rearrangement joins TRBV14 to TRBJ1-2; 9 bases fit TRBD1. The ends lost 3 bases at V and 7 bases at J; junction bases unmatched: 9. This CDR3 spans 15 amino acids. Germline-derived CDR1 and CDR2 are SGHDN and FVKESK. This CDR3 is CASSHQGTGFAGYTF. In nucleotides, the CDR3 is TGTGCCAGCAGCCACCAGGGGACAGGGTTCGCTGGCTACACCTTC.

The chain links TRBV4-1 to TRBJ1-1, with a possible D match to TRBD1 (5 bases). This CDR3 region has 15 residues. V lost 0 bases and J lost 6, with 14 bases in between. CDR1 is MGHRA, CDR2 YSYEKL, per germline. The CDR3, as DNA: TGCGCCAGCAGCCAAGATCTTGGGTGGGGCGCTGAAGCTTTCTTT. Amino acid sequence: CASSQDLGWGAEAFF.

The chain combines TRBV5-1 with TRBJ1-2, with 8 bases aligning to TRBD1. CDR3 length: 18 residues. The V segment lost 3 bases and the J segment 5 bases; nucleotides outside the gene matches: 18. Germline loops: CDR1 SGHRS, CDR2 YFSETQ. CDR3 protein: CASSWDPGQVSAVYGYTF. In nucleotides, the CDR3 is TGCGCCAGCAGCTGGGACCCGGGACAGGTATCGGCGGTTTATGGCTACACCTTC.

The J gene is TRBJ1-4, the V gene TRBV28, with D perhaps TRBD1 (6 bases). The germline gives CDR1 MDHEN, CDR2 SYDVKM. The CDR3 runs 15 residues. V was shortened by 5 bases and J by 5 bases, with 15 bases between the two germline ends. The CDR3 sequence: CASSIRTVQNEKLFF. The CDR3 nucleotides are TGTGCCAGCAGTATAAGGACAGTACAAAATGAAAAACTGTTTTTT. Full variable domain (remainder filled in from reference TRBV28 and TRBJ1-4): DVKVTQSSRYLVKRTGEKVFLECVQDMDHENMFWYRQDPGLGLRLIYFSYDVKMKEKGDIPEGYSVSREKKERFSLILESASTNQTSMYLCASSIRTVQNEKLFFGSGTQLSVL.

The chain couples TRBV19 to TRBJ2-5; perhaps TRBD2 as D (5 bases). V gave up 3 bases and J gave up 5 bases, with 16 bases separating them. This CDR3 is 15 amino acids long. The germline gives CDR1 LNHDA, CDR2 SQIVND (reference sequence). CDR3: CASSMDSSPRETQYF. The DNA for the CDR3 is TGTGCCAGTAGTATGGACTCAAGTCCCCGGGAGACCCAGTACTTC.

This clone was counted once. V gene TRBV5-1 combines with J gene TRBJ1-2; a weak D match, TRBD1 (6 bases). Germline CDR1 reads SGHRS; CDR2 reads YFSETQ. The CDR3 covers 15 residues. Trimming shortened V by 2 bases and J by 0 bases, and 11 bases separated the two germline ends. The CDR3 DNA sequence: TGCGCCAGCAGCTTAGTGGGGGCGCCTAACTATGGCTACACCTTC. Translation gives CASSLVGAPNYGYTF.

This chain uses TRBV28 with TRBJ1-3, with D unresolved. Germline assignment: CDR1 MDHEN and CDR2 SYDVKM. V was shortened by 6 bases and J by 1 base, with 7 bases between the two germline ends. CDR3 length: 13 amino acids. In DNA, the CDR3 is TGTGCCAGCAGGTCCCATTCTGGAAACACCATATATTTT. Translation: CASRSHSGNTIYF.

CDR3 sequence: CASSLPDLYGYTF. CDR3 in DNA: TGTGCCAGCAGCTTACCGGACTTGTATGGCTACACCTTC. The chain joins TRBV7-7 to TRBJ1-2; no clear D. V dropped 2 bases and J dropped 5 bases, with 9 bases sitting between them. The germline V gene has CDR1 SSHAT and CDR2 FNYEAQ (reference sequence). This CDR3 is 13 amino acids long.

The chain links TRBV5-1 to TRBJ1-1, with a weak D call TRBD1 (5 bases). Germline lookup yields CDR1 SGHRS and CDR2 YFSETQ. The V and J ends lost 6 bases and 5 bases respectively, with 11 bases between them. This CDR3 is 12 amino acids long. CDR3 sequence: CASIGEGTEAFF. The CDR3 DNA reads as TGCGCCAGCATTGGGGAGGGGACTGAAGCTTTCTTT.

This chain joins TRBV11-2 and TRBJ1-2; D remains unclear. Germline CDR1 is SGHAT and CDR2 is FQNNGV. This CDR3 contains 13 residues. With 4 bases removed from V and 8 bases from J, the gap between germline ends came to 14 bases. CDR3 sequence (DNA): TGTGCCAGCAGCTCAATCAAGTCGGGGGGCTACACCTTC. Translating it yields CASSSIKSGGYTF.